A selection of T cell receptor beta chains follows, all from one sample in a study of T cell changes during pregnancy in multiple sclerosis. TCRdb's copy holds only in-frame clones and misses some; the assay was immunoSEQ multiplex PCR. The sample consists of about 75,000 clones, about 94% of them appearing once. The source material was CD4+ T cells from peripheral blood mononuclear cells, sampled after pregnancy. Receptors originate from a female donor with multiple sclerosis, enrolled in a pregnancy study. Both conserved end residues are part of each CDR3. The D gene is left open where the match is weak.

d_gene: TRBD2; j_gene: TRBJ2-5; v_gene: TRBV19; CDR3aa: CASSETGRDWETQYF
d_gene: TRBD2; j_gene: TRBJ2-7; v_gene: TRBV5-1; CDR3aa: CASSPEGGSARTSGSPYEQYF
d_gene: -; j_gene: TRBJ2-3; v_gene: TRBV9; CDR3aa: CASTAGSTDTQYF
d_gene: -; j_gene: TRBJ1-5; v_gene: TRBV6-1; CDR3aa: CASSLSNQPQHF
d_gene: -; j_gene: TRBJ2-1; v_gene: TRBV10-3; CDR3aa: CAISDSSVSSYNEQFF
d_gene: -; j_gene: TRBJ2-1; v_gene: TRBV6-5; CDR3aa: CASSADRSSYNEQFF
d_gene: -; j_gene: TRBJ2-2; v_gene: TRBV29-1; CDR3aa: CSVDGGYQTGELFF
d_gene: -; j_gene: TRBJ2-1; v_gene: TRBV18; CDR3aa: CASSRVLSGIGNEQFF
d_gene: -; j_gene: TRBJ1-2; v_gene: TRBV6-1; CDR3aa: CASSEDQGPDGYTF
d_gene: -; j_gene: TRBJ1-1; v_gene: TRBV18; CDR3aa: CASSVRDRSRTRTEAFF
d_gene: TRBD1; j_gene: TRBJ1-1; v_gene: TRBV6-5; CDR3aa: CASSYGAGGTEAFF
d_gene: -; j_gene: TRBJ2-3; v_gene: TRBV18; CDR3aa: CASSPMVEYTQYF
d_gene: -; j_gene: TRBJ2-7; v_gene: TRBV14; CDR3aa: CASSEGLRNYEQYF
d_gene: -; j_gene: TRBJ2-7; v_gene: TRBV28; CDR3aa: CASSLRPPDSKKQYF
d_gene: -; j_gene: TRBJ2-5; v_gene: TRBV6-1; CDR3aa: CASSLVQGRGETQYF
d_gene: TRBD1; j_gene: TRBJ1-2; v_gene: TRBV10-3; CDR3aa: CAILGTGEEYGYTF
d_gene: -; j_gene: TRBJ2-1; v_gene: TRBV25-1; CDR3aa: CATVPGFPSHNEQFF
d_gene: TRBD2; j_gene: TRBJ2-1; v_gene: TRBV6-5; CDR3aa: CASNPSGRAVNEQFF
d_gene: TRBD2; j_gene: TRBJ2-1; v_gene: TRBV7-9; CDR3aa: CASSLWLADNNEQFF
d_gene: -; j_gene: TRBJ2-3; v_gene: TRBV5-1; CDR3aa: CASSLPSDTQYF
d_gene: -; j_gene: TRBJ2-7; v_gene: TRBV11-2; CDR3aa: CASSFGETAVEQYF
d_gene: TRBD1; j_gene: TRBJ1-1; v_gene: TRBV19; CDR3aa: CASSRMDRMNTEAFF
d_gene: TRBD2; j_gene: TRBJ2-5; v_gene: TRBV11-2; CDR3aa: CASSFTESGSETQYF
d_gene: TRBD2; j_gene: TRBJ2-7; v_gene: TRBV10-3; CDR3aa: CAISEGGRADEQYF
d_gene: TRBD2; j_gene: TRBJ2-1; v_gene: TRBV19; CDR3aa: CASTSTSGGYNEQFF
d_gene: TRBD2; j_gene: TRBJ2-1; v_gene: TRBV2; CDR3aa: CASRPRSGGEQFF
d_gene: -; j_gene: TRBJ2-7; v_gene: TRBV14; CDR3aa: CASSQIFRDKHYEQYF
d_gene: TRBD1; j_gene: TRBJ2-2; v_gene: TRBV10-3; CDR3aa: CAVSGTGNTGELFF
d_gene: -; j_gene: TRBJ2-7; v_gene: TRBV27; CDR3aa: CASSFWRTVIYEQYF
d_gene: -; j_gene: TRBJ2-3; v_gene: TRBV7-9; CDR3aa: CASSFLSTDTQYF
d_gene: -; j_gene: TRBJ1-2; v_gene: TRBV6-1; CDR3aa: CASREHRNLLFTGGYTF
d_gene: -; j_gene: TRBJ2-5; v_gene: TRBV15; CDR3aa: CATSGMVQALVTQYF
d_gene: -; j_gene: TRBJ2-1; v_gene: TRBV19; CDR3aa: CATSLSEGVGEQFF
d_gene: TRBD2; j_gene: TRBJ2-4; v_gene: TRBV19; CDR3aa: CASSMEGLAAGEYF
d_gene: TRBD1; j_gene: TRBJ1-5; v_gene: TRBV15; CDR3aa: CATTDRGTSNQPQHF
d_gene: -; j_gene: TRBJ2-7; v_gene: TRBV2; CDR3aa: CASREATYEQYF
d_gene: TRBD2; j_gene: TRBJ2-3; v_gene: TRBV7-9; CDR3aa: CASIKGLAGGFLLTDTQYF
d_gene: TRBD2; j_gene: TRBJ2-1; v_gene: TRBV14; CDR3aa: CASSHPPLAGGPGEQFF
d_gene: -; j_gene: TRBJ2-3; v_gene: TRBV7-9; CDR3aa: CASSLIVTQDTDTQYF
d_gene: -; j_gene: TRBJ1-1; v_gene: TRBV7-4; CDR3aa: CASSREGQRGTAEAFF
d_gene: -; j_gene: TRBJ1-1; v_gene: TRBV6-5; CDR3aa: CASRTSQGNTEAFF
d_gene: -; j_gene: TRBJ1-5; v_gene: TRBV28; CDR3aa: CAVARSGENQPQHF
d_gene: -; j_gene: TRBJ1-2; v_gene: TRBV28; CDR3aa: CASSLLSSLSYTF
d_gene: TRBD2; j_gene: TRBJ2-5; v_gene: TRBV28; CDR3aa: CASKRGDVETQYF
d_gene: -; j_gene: TRBJ2-5; v_gene: TRBV28; CDR3aa: CASSGSGVGKETQYF
d_gene: -; j_gene: TRBJ1-5; v_gene: TRBV6-5; CDR3aa: CASMGGRNQPQHF
d_gene: TRBD1; j_gene: TRBJ1-2; v_gene: TRBV28; CDR3aa: CASSPWTGTDYGYTF
d_gene: TRBD2; j_gene: TRBJ2-7; v_gene: TRBV19; CDR3aa: CASSPLIAGHEQYF
d_gene: TRBD2; j_gene: TRBJ2-1; v_gene: TRBV7-7; CDR3aa: CASSLAGGYNEQFF
d_gene: -; j_gene: TRBJ2-3; v_gene: TRBV28; CDR3aa: CASSLVPDTQYF
d_gene: TRBD1; j_gene: TRBJ2-5; v_gene: TRBV27; CDR3aa: CASSDRGGTQYF
d_gene: -; j_gene: TRBJ2-1; v_gene: TRBV11-2; CDR3aa: CASSSLRQGLQFF
d_gene: TRBD1; j_gene: TRBJ1-5; v_gene: TRBV27; CDR3aa: CASRTTGGRGNQPQHF
d_gene: TRBD2; j_gene: TRBJ2-1; v_gene: TRBV6-5; CDR3aa: CASSYHREGYNEQFF
d_gene: -; j_gene: TRBJ2-3; v_gene: TRBV25-1; CDR3aa: CASSGTGSGTDTQYF